This entry is about one T cell receptor (beta chain). Libraries were prepared by immunoSEQ multiplex PCR; TCRdb keeps only in-frame clonotypes and omits some of them. The data show 200,000 to 300,000 clones, with about 87% seen just once and under 9% held by the top ten. The sample belongs to a study of blood T cell repertoires in COVID-19. Across the whole study: Samples taken during acute and convalescent COVID-19 were collected in the United States, Italy and Spain.

V gave up 5 bases and J gave up 2 bases; unmatched junction bases: 1. CDR1 is LNHDA, CDR2 SQIVND, per germline (reference sequence). The length of the CDR3 is 13 residues. The clonotype comes from a woman in her seventies with active or convalescent COVID-19. The J gene is TRBJ2-3, the V gene TRBV19; 7 bases map to TRBD2. Input material: peripheral blood. In nucleotides, the CDR3 is TGTGCCAGTAGTGGGGGGGTCACAGATACGCAGTATTTT. Protein sequence: CASSGGVTDTQYF. Full variable domain (missing parts from reference TRBV19 and TRBJ2-3): DGGITQSPKYLFRKEGQNVTLSCEQNLNHDAMYWYRQDPGQGLRLIYYSQIVNDFQKGDIAEGYSVSREKKESFPLTVTSAQKNPTAFYLCASSGGVTDTQYFGPGTRLTVL.